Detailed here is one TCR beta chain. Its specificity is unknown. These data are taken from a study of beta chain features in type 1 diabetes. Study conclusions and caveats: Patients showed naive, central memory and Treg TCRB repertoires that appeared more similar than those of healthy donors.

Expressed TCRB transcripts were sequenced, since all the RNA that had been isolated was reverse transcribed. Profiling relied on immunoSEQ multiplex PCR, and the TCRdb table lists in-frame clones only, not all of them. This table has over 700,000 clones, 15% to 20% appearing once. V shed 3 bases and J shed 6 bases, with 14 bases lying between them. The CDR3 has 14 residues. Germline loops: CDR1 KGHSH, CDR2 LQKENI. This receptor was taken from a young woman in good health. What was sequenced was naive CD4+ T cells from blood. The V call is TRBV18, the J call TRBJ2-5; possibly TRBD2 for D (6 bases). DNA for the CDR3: TGTGCCAGCTCACCGAACCTGGACTACCAGACCCAGTACTTC. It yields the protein CASSPNLDYQTQYF.